The 21 T cell receptor beta chains below all came from one sample that was sequenced in a study of CD8+ T cells in alopecia areata. Reverse transcription of extracted RNA yielded cDNA, which provided the sequencing template. This table comes from immunoSEQ multiplex PCR, and its TCRdb copy is limited to in-frame clones, with some not included. The sample contains about 64,000 clones, about 40% of which appear only once. Specimen: NKG2D-low CD8+ T cells sorted from blood. Every receptor here comes from a human donor with alopecia areata.

Only a few counts were recorded for this clone. The genes are TRBV29-1 and TRBJ1-1, with a possible D match to TRBD1 (6 bases). CDR1 is SQVTM, CDR2 ANQGSEA, per germline. With 5 bases removed from V and 10 bases from J, the gap between germline ends came to 14 bases. The CDR3 sequence is 11 residues long. The CDR3 region has the DNA TGCAGCGTTAACAGGGTGTTTGGAGCTTTCTTT. It encodes CSVNRVFGAFF.

The chain uses TRBV7-3 and TRBJ1-1, with D maybe TRBD1 (6 bases). CDR1 is SGHTA and CDR2 is FQGTGA in the germline V gene. This CDR3 has 12 residues. Trimming pared 5 bases from V and 7 bases from J, leaving 11 bases between. The CDR3 DNA sequence: TGTGCCAGCAGCGCCCTACAGGGTGAAGCTTTCTTT. This gives the protein CASSALQGEAFF.

J is TRBJ1-1 and V is TRBV4-1; 7 bases are shared with TRBD1. The junction had 10 bases not matched to a gene; V was cut back by 4 bases and J by 2 bases. In germline, CDR1 is MGHRA, CDR2 YSYEKL. The CDR3 loop spans 16 amino acids. As DNA, the CDR3 is TGCGCCAGCAGCCGTATACTGCAGGGGGACAACACTGAAGCTTTCTTT. Its protein product is CASSRILQGDNTEAFF.

This clone occurred a few times. The V and J genes are TRBV5-1 and TRBJ2-5, with a weak D call TRBD1 (7 bases). The germline CDR1 and CDR2 sequences are SGHRS and YFSETQ. The CDR3 has 14 amino acids. V was shortened by 4 bases and J by 5 bases, with 15 bases between the two germline ends. The CDR3 spells CASSRRGDAETQYF. The CDR3, as DNA: TGCGCCAGCAGCCGCAGGGGGGATGCGGAGACCCAGTACTTC.

The chain couples TRBV9 to TRBJ2-7, with 11 bases fitting TRBD2. The germline gives CDR1 SGDLS, CDR2 YYNGEE. The ends lost 3 bases at V and 3 bases at J; junction bases unmatched: 2. There are 14 residues in the CDR3. The CDR3 nucleotides are TGTGCCAGCAGCGCTACTAGCGGGAGCTACGAGCAGTACTTC. Residues: CASSATSGSYEQYF.

CDR3: CASSFGQGVDTQYF. Written as DNA, the CDR3 is TGTGCCAGCAGTTTCGGACAGGGGGTAGATACGCAGTATTTT. The chain couples TRBV27 to TRBJ2-3; 10 positions agree with TRBD1. Trimming cost V 3 bases and J 5 bases; bases outside gene matches: 2. This CDR3 has 14 residues. Germline-derived CDR1 and CDR2 are MNHEY and SMNVEV (reference sequence).

This chain connects TRBV29-1 to TRBJ2-1; no definite D call. The CDR3 totals 16 residues. Germline V lookup: CDR1 SQVTM, CDR2 ANQGSEA. V gave up 0 bases and J gave up 8 bases, with 20 bases separating them. The CDR3 protein is CSVEDLAELQLDEQFF. The CDR3 nucleotides are TGCAGCGTTGAAGATCTGGCAGAACTACAATTAGATGAGCAGTTCTTC.

This clone occurred a few times. V gene TRBV7-8 combines with J gene TRBJ2-5; D remains ambiguous. The CDR3 has 13 amino acids. Per germline, CDR1 SGHVS and CDR2 FQNEAQ. The germline V and J ends were trimmed by 10 bases and 5 bases, with 17 bases remaining between them. CDR3 sequence: CATLSWVAETQYF. The CDR3, as DNA: TGTGCCACCCTCAGCTGGGTGGCGGAGACCCAGTACTTC.

This chain joins TRBV6-5 and TRBJ1-1; TRBD1 agrees at 7 bases. The trim removed 6 bases at V and 3 bases at J, leaving 10 bases unmatched. The CDR3 length is 15 residues. Germline V gene sequence: CDR1 MNHEY, CDR2 SVGAGI. CDR3 sequence: CASSRTGALYTEAFF. The CDR3 nucleotides are TGTGCCAGCAGCCGTACAGGGGCTCTCTACACTGAAGCTTTCTTT.

The rearrangement links TRBV9 to TRBJ2-4, with TRBD2 as a possible D gene (6 bases). This CDR3 has 14 residues. Trimming took off 0 bases at V and 8 bases at J, with 12 bases between the two ends. Germline values: CDR1 SGDLS, CDR2 YYNGEE. The CDR3 sequence: CASSVEGGTDIQYF. The CDR3 nucleotides are TGTGCCAGCAGCGTAGAGGGCGGGACGGACATTCAGTACTTC.

The table lists this clone with a few counts. The chain carries TRBV19 and TRBJ1-5, with TRBD1 as a possible D gene (5 bases). The CDR3 contains 15 residues. Germline V CDR1 and CDR2: LNHDA, SQIVND (reference sequence). V was clipped by 6 bases and J by 0 bases, with 12 bases between them. The CDR3 here is CASSQGTRSNQPQHF. CDR3 nucleotides: TGTGCCAGTAGCCAAGGGACTCGTAGCAATCAGCCCCAGCATTTT.

This clone was recorded only once. This sequence joins TRBV5-6 and TRBJ2-1; D possibly corresponds to TRBD1 (6 bases). Germline V CDR1 and CDR2: SGHDT, YYEEEE. Between the trimmed V and J ends, which lost 2 bases and 10 bases, there was a span of 7 bases. This CDR3 comprises 11 residues. CDR3 region: CASSLGTEQFF. As DNA, the CDR3 is TGTGCCAGCAGCTTAGGGACAGAGCAGTTCTTC.

V and J are TRBV29-1 and TRBJ2-3, with a possible D match to TRBD1 (6 bases). Trimming removed 8 bases at V and 4 bases at J, with 22 bases between. The CDR3 length is 15 residues. CDR1 and CDR2 from the germline V gene are SQVTM and ANQGSEA. This CDR3 is CSHTGGRGRADTQYF. The CDR3 coding sequence is TGCAGCCACACGGGTGGCAGGGGACGAGCAGATACGCAGTATTTT.

This clone was seen a few times. The rearrangement joins TRBV5-4 to TRBJ2-1; D tentatively fits TRBD1 or TRBD2 (5 bases each). V lost 0 bases, J lost 0 bases, and 7 bases lay in between. The CDR3 is 15 residues long. Germline V lookup: CDR1 SGHNT, CDR2 YYREEE (reference sequence). The CDR3 loop reads CASSLEGSSYNEQFF. The DNA for the CDR3 is TGTGCCAGCAGCTTGGAGGGGAGCTCCTACAATGAGCAGTTCTTC.

Remarks on this clone: Other DNA sequences in this sample translate to the same CDR3. The CDR3: CASSLGQGANTEAFF. The DNA of the CDR3 is TGCGCCAGCAGCTTGGGACAGGGGGCTAACACTGAAGCTTTCTTT. V and J are TRBV5-1 and TRBJ1-1; TRBD1 aligns across 10 bases. V shed 0 bases, J shed 2 bases, and the junction held 1 base outside the gene matches. The CDR3 extends over 15 amino acids. CDR1 and CDR2 from the germline V gene are SGHRS and YFSETQ.

This clone was detected a few times. The gene calls are TRBV7-2 and TRBJ2-7; D not resolved. Germline V lookup: CDR1 SGHTA, CDR2 FQGNSA. Trimming removed 1 base from V and 2 bases from J, with 6 bases in between. The CDR3 loop spans 13 amino acids. DNA of the CDR3: TGTGCCAGCAGCTTAGACCCGACCTACGAGCAGTACTTC. Its translation: CASSLDPTYEQYF. Together with reference TRBV7-2 and TRBJ2-7, the CDR3 gives the full variable domain: GAGVSQSPSNKVTEKGKDVELRCDPISGHTALYWYRQSLGQGLEFLIYFQGNSAPDKSGLPSDRFSAERTGGSVSTLTIQRTQQEDSAVYLCASSLDPTYEQYFGPGTRLTVT.

This clone came up a few times. V gene TRBV7-9 combines with J gene TRBJ2-3; D may match TRBD1 or TRBD2 (5 bases each). The CDR3 sequence is 14 residues long. Germline V CDR1 and CDR2: SEHNR, FQNEAQ (reference sequence). V lost 5 bases and J 5 bases, leaving 14 bases between the germline ends. For the CDR3, the DNA is TGTGCCAGCAGCCCCCCGAGGGGCAGAGATACGCAGTATTTT. Encoded protein: CASSPPRGRDTQYF.

The rearrangement links TRBV7-3 to TRBJ2-3; D might be TRBD1 (5 bases). The length of the CDR3 is 15 residues. From germline, CDR1 is SGHTA and CDR2 FQGTGA. V was clipped by 4 bases and J by 0 bases, with 11 bases between them. The CDR3 coding sequence is TGTGCCAGCAGCTGGGGCGCCGCTAGCACAGATACGCAGTATTTT. Translation: CASSWGAASTDTQYF.

This CDR3 is CASSSPPTGPYSNQPQHF. As DNA, the CDR3 is TGTGCCAGCAGTTCACCGCCGACAGGGCCTTACAGCAATCAGCCCCAGCATTTT. The rearrangement joins TRBV28 to TRBJ1-5; 7 bases agree with TRBD1. This CDR3 is 18 amino acids long. The germline gives CDR1 MDHEN, CDR2 SYDVKM. After removal of 4 bases from V and 1 base from J, the junction contained 13 bases not matched to a gene.

A few counts support this clone. The chain employs TRBV7-3 and TRBJ1-1, with D perhaps TRBD1 (6 bases). The V gene's germline CDR1 is SGHTA and CDR2 FQGTGA. V gave up 5 bases and J gave up 4 bases, with 11 bases separating them. This CDR3 is 13 amino acids long. The CDR3: CASSELGGTEAFF. CDR3 in DNA: TGTGCCAGCAGCGAACTAGGGGGCACTGAAGCTTTCTTT.

This clone was detected only a few times. The V and J genes are TRBV4-3 and TRBJ2-2; a possible D gene is TRBD1 (6 bases). Looked up from germline, CDR1 is LGHNA and CDR2 is YSLEER. With 0 bases removed from V and 1 base from J, the gap between germline ends came to 12 bases. The CDR3 totals 17 residues. CDR3 DNA: TGCGCCAGCAGCCAAGACTTCAGACAGGAGAACACCGGGGAGCTGTTTTTT. It encodes CASSQDFRQENTGELFF.